This T cell receptor beta chain originates from a study of blood T cell repertoires in COVID-19. Study details: Specimens from acute and convalescent COVID-19 originated in the United States, Italy and Spain. PBMCs, B-cell-depleted T cells, or T cells provided the cDNA or gDNA that made up the material.

The length of the CDR3 is 13 residues. Per germline, CDR1 SGHNT and CDR2 YYREEE (reference sequence). The ends were cut back, 2 bases at V and 3 bases at J, with 8 bases in the middle. Source study methods: Nucleated cell counts were estimated from reference gene primer amplification. The assay was immunoSEQ multiplex PCR, and TCRdb's table has in-frame clones only and misses some. Clone size and V and J calls were adopted from that table, with D and trimming inferred from the DNA. Seen here are tens of thousands of clones, 72% observed once, and the top ten hold approximately 25%. This clonotype was obtained from a woman aged 55-69 years in a cohort sampled during active or convalescent COVID-19. This sequence joins TRBV5-4 and TRBJ1-1; D unresolved. The material sequenced was peripheral blood. CDR3 residues: CASSFRHHTEAFF. CDR3 in DNA: TGTGCCAGCAGCTTTAGACATCACACTGAAGCTTTCTTT.